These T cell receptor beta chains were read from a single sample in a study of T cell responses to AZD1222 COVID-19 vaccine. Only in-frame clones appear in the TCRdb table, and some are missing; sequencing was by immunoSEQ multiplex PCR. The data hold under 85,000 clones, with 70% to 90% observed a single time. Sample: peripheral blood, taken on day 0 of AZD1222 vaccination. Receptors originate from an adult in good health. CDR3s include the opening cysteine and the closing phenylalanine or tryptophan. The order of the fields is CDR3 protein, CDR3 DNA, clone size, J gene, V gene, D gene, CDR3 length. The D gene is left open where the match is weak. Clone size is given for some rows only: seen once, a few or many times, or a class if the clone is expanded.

cdr3_aa: CASSKTRTNTEAFF
cdr3_nt: TGTGCCAGCAGTAAGACAAGGACGAACACTGAAGCTTTCTTT
clone_size: once
j_call: TRBJ1-1
v_call: TRBV21-1
d_call: NA
cdr3_length: 14

cdr3_aa: CASNLASGSLGNEQFF
cdr3_nt: TGCGCCAGCAACTTAGCAAGCGGGAGCTTGGGGAATGAGCAGTTCTTC
clone_size: NA
j_call: TRBJ2-1
v_call: TRBV5-1
d_call: TRBD2
cdr3_length: 16

cdr3_aa: CASSLGAEFNSPLHF
cdr3_nt: TGTGCCAGCAGCTTGGGGGCAGAATTTAATTCACCCCTCCACTTT
clone_size: NA
j_call: TRBJ1-6
v_call: TRBV5-5
d_call: NA
cdr3_length: 15

cdr3_aa: CASSPGTGGNEQFF
cdr3_nt: TGTGCCAGCTCACCCGGGACAGGGGGCAATGAGCAGTTCTTC
clone_size: NA
j_call: TRBJ2-1
v_call: TRBV18
d_call: TRBD1
cdr3_length: 14

cdr3_aa: CASSAPPQGSDTQYF
cdr3_nt: TGTGCCAGCAGCGCGCCCCCGCAGGGGTCCGATACGCAGTATTTT
clone_size: NA
j_call: TRBJ2-3
v_call: TRBV6-6
d_call: NA
cdr3_length: 15

cdr3_aa: CASSPRSVGSNSPLHF
cdr3_nt: TGTGCCAGCAGTCCAAGGTCAGTTGGATCGAATTCACCCCTCCACTTT
clone_size: few
j_call: TRBJ1-6
v_call: TRBV27
d_call: NA
cdr3_length: 16

cdr3_aa: CASSLQGAEQPQHF
cdr3_nt: TGTGCCAGCAGCTTACAGGGGGCGGAGCAGCCCCAGCATTTT
clone_size: NA
j_call: TRBJ1-5
v_call: TRBV7-9
d_call: TRBD1
cdr3_length: 14

cdr3_aa: CASSLVGGQPQHF
cdr3_nt: TGTGCCAGCAGCTTAGTTGGGGGCCAGCCCCAGCATTTT
clone_size: NA
j_call: TRBJ1-5
v_call: TRBV11-2
d_call: NA
cdr3_length: 13

cdr3_aa: CSASWTGGQNTEAFF
cdr3_nt: TGCAGTGCTAGTTGGACAGGGGGCCAGAACACTGAAGCTTTCTTT
clone_size: NA
j_call: TRBJ1-1
v_call: TRBV20-1
d_call: TRBD1
cdr3_length: 15

cdr3_aa: CASSYLTSGGETQYF
cdr3_nt: TGCGCCAGCAGCTATCTGACTAGCGGGGGCGAGACCCAGTACTTC
clone_size: NA
j_call: TRBJ2-5
v_call: TRBV5-1
d_call: TRBD2
cdr3_length: 15

cdr3_aa: CASSLWVPGVPGRYQTNEKLFF
cdr3_nt: TGCGCCAGCAGCCTTTGGGTCCCAGGGGTGCCCGGAAGGTACCAAACTAATGAAAAACTGTTTTTT
clone_size: NA
j_call: TRBJ1-4
v_call: TRBV4-1
d_call: NA
cdr3_length: 22

cdr3_aa: CASSRDREYGYTF
cdr3_nt: TGTGCCAGCAGTCGGGACAGGGAATATGGCTACACCTTC
clone_size: NA
j_call: TRBJ1-2
v_call: TRBV12-3/TRBV12-4
d_call: TRBD1
cdr3_length: 13

cdr3_aa: CASSTAGEGPLHF
cdr3_nt: TGTGCCAGCAGTACCGCCGGGGAAGGACCCCTCCACTTT
clone_size: NA
j_call: TRBJ1-6
v_call: TRBV6-4
d_call: NA
cdr3_length: 13

cdr3_aa: CASSLDRSNEKLFF
cdr3_nt: TGTGCCAGCAGCTTGGATAGGAGCAATGAAAAACTGTTTTTT
clone_size: NA
j_call: TRBJ1-4
v_call: TRBV5-4
d_call: NA
cdr3_length: 14

cdr3_aa: CASSLVGSGANVLTF
cdr3_nt: TGCGCCAGCAGCTTGGTCGGCTCTGGGGCCAACGTCCTGACTTTC
clone_size: few
j_call: TRBJ2-6
v_call: TRBV5-1
d_call: NA
cdr3_length: 15

cdr3_aa: CASSQDRSHTGELFF
cdr3_nt: TGTGCCAGCAGCCAGGACAGGTCACACACCGGGGAGCTGTTTTTT
clone_size: NA
j_call: TRBJ2-2
v_call: TRBV5-8
d_call: TRBD1
cdr3_length: 15

cdr3_aa: CASSLGAGTGGSEQYF
cdr3_nt: TGTGCCAGCAGCTTGGGGGCGGGGACAGGGGGCTCCGAGCAGTACTTC
clone_size: NA
j_call: TRBJ2-7
v_call: TRBV5-4
d_call: TRBD1
cdr3_length: 16

cdr3_aa: CASSTGLQPQHF
cdr3_nt: TGTGCCAGCTCAACTGGCCTGCAGCCCCAGCATTTT
clone_size: NA
j_call: TRBJ1-5
v_call: TRBV28
d_call: NA
cdr3_length: 12

cdr3_aa: CASSHDPTGSGELFF
cdr3_nt: TGTGCCAGCAGCCACGACCCGACAGGGTCCGGGGAGCTGTTTTTT
clone_size: NA
j_call: TRBJ2-2
v_call: TRBV3-1/TRBV3-2
d_call: TRBD1
cdr3_length: 15

cdr3_aa: CSVEVSYEQYF
cdr3_nt: TGCAGCGTTGAGGTCTCCTACGAGCAGTACTTC
clone_size: once
j_call: TRBJ2-7
v_call: TRBV29-1
d_call: NA
cdr3_length: 11

cdr3_aa: CASSQDINQPQHF
cdr3_nt: TGTGCCAGCAGCCAAGACATCAATCAGCCCCAGCATTTT
clone_size: NA
j_call: TRBJ1-5
v_call: TRBV3-1/TRBV3-2
d_call: NA
cdr3_length: 13

cdr3_aa: CASSLIRTALKTQYF
cdr3_nt: TGTGCCAGCAGCTTGATAAGGACAGCGCTGAAGACCCAGTACTTC
clone_size: NA
j_call: TRBJ2-5
v_call: TRBV7-9
d_call: NA
cdr3_length: 15